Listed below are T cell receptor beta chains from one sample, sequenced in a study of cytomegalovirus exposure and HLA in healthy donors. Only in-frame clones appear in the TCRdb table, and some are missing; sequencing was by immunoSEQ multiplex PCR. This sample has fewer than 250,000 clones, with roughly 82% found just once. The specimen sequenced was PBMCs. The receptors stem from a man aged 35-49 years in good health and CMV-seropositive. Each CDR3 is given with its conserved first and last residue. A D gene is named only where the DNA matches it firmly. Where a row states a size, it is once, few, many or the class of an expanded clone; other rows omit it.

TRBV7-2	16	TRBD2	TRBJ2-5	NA	TGTGCCAGCAGCCTGCACCCTGCTAGCGGCCAAGAGACCCAGTACTTC	CASSLHPASGQETQYF
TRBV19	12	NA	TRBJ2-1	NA	TGTGCCAGTAGTATAGGTCTTAATGAGCAGTTCTTC	CASSIGLNEQFF
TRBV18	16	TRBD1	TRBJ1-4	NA	TGTGCCAGCTCACCTCGACAGGGACCAACTAATGAAAAACTGTTTTTT	CASSPRQGPTNEKLFF
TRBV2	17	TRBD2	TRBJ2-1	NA	TGTGCCAGCAGTGGAATAGCGGGAGGGCAGTCCTACAATGAGCAGTTCTTC	CASSGIAGGQSYNEQFF
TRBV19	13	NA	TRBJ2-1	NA	TGTGCCAGTAATGATGGACTGCGTCGGGAGCAGTTCTTC	CASNDGLRREQFF
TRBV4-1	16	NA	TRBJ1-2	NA	TGCGCCAGCAGCCAAGACATCGGGAGGGTGAACTATGGCTACACCTTC	CASSQDIGRVNYGYTF
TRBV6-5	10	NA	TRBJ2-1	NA	TGTGCCAGCAATGAGTTTGAGCAGTTCTTC	CASNEFEQFF
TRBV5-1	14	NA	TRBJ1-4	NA	TGCGCCAGCAGTGGTGGGCGGGCGAATGAAAAACTGTTTTTT	CASSGGRANEKLFF
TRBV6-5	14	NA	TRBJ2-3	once	TGTGCCAGCAGTTTGGGGCTGAGCACAGATACGCAGTATTTT	CASSLGLSTDTQYF
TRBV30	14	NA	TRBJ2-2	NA	TGTGCCTGGAGCGGGATGATAAACACCGGGGAGCTGTTTTTT	CAWSGMINTGELFF
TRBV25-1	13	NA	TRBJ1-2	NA	TGTGCCAGCAGTGAATCTGCGCTCTATGGCTACACCTTC	CASSESALYGYTF
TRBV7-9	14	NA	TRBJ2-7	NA	TGTGCCAGCAGCTTCGGACAGCCCTCCTACGAGCAGTACTTC	CASSFGQPSYEQYF
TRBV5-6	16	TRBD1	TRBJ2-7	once	TGTGCCAGCAGCCCCTTCACCGGGACAGGGAGAAGCGAGCAGTACTTC	CASSPFTGTGRSEQYF
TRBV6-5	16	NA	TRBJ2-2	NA	TGTGCCAGCAGTTACTCAATCCAGGGGTTAGGCGGGGAGCTGTTTTTT	CASSYSIQGLGGELFF
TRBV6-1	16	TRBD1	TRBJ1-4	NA	TGTGCCAGCAGTGAAGTCCAGGGGGCCCGTGGTGAAAAACTGTTTTTT	CASSEVQGARGEKLFF
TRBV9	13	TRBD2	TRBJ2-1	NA	TGTGCCAGCTCCATGACTAGCGGGAGAGAGCAGTTCTTC	CASSMTSGREQFF
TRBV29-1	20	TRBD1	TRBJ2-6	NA	TGCAGCGTTGAAGATTGGGATCCGGGACAGGGGCCCTCTGGGGCCAACGTCCTGACTTTC	CSVEDWDPGQGPSGANVLTF
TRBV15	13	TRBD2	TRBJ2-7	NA	TGTGCCACCACCGGGACTAGCAGCTACGAGCAGTACTTC	CATTGTSSYEQYF
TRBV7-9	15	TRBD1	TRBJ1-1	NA	TGTGCCAGCAGCTCGCCTTGGGGACAGGTAGATGAAGCTTTCTTT	CASSSPWGQVDEAFF
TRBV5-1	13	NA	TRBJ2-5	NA	TGCGCCAGCAGCTCCCCTGACAAAGAGACCCAGTACTTC	CASSSPDKETQYF
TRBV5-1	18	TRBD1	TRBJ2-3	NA	TGCGCCAGCAGCCAAAGGATGAGACAGGGTGGTTCCACAGATACGCAGTATTTT	CASSQRMRQGGSTDTQYF
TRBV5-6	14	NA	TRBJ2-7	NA	TGTGCCAGCAGCTTAAGGACTATCCCCTACGAGCAGTACTTC	CASSLRTIPYEQYF
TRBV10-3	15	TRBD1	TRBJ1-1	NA	TGTGCCATCAGCCACCGGACAGGGATGAACACTGAAGCTTTCTTT	CAISHRTGMNTEAFF
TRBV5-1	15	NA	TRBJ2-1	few	TGCGCCAGCAGCTTCCCGCCGGGGACCTACAATGAGCAGTTCTTC	CASSFPPGTYNEQFF
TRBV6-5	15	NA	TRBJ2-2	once	TGTGCCAGCAGTTCGGGTAGGCCGAACACCGGGGAGCTGTTTTTT	CASSSGRPNTGELFF
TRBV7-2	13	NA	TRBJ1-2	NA	TGTGCCAGCAGTATAGGGGCGCAGAATGGCTACACCTTC	CASSIGAQNGYTF
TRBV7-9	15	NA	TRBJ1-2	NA	TGTGCCAGCAGCTTGGACTGGGACACTAACTATGGCTACACCTTC	CASSLDWDTNYGYTF
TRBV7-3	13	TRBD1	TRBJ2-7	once	TGTGCCAGCAGCCGAGGACAGGCCTACGAGCAGTACTTC	CASSRGQAYEQYF